These 27 T cell receptor beta chains were all obtained from the same sample, sequenced in a study of T cells after yellow fever vaccination. Using its own MiXCR run on the 5' RACE reads, TCRdb lists one record per CDR3 protein. This sample has roughly 140,000 distinct CDR3 sequences, with over 7% found just once. Material: CD4+ T cells sorted from PBMCs, obtained 5 days after the yellow fever booster vaccination. The receptors stem from a young man who received the YFV17D yellow fever vaccine.

This clonotype appeared many times. The chain is built from TRBV7-8 and TRBJ1-6, with D possibly TRBD1 on 5 matching bases. Germline V gene sequence: CDR1 SGHVS, CDR2 FQNEAQ. V was cut by 2 bases and J by 8 bases, with 7 bases left in between. The CDR3 spans 13 residues. Here the CDR3 DNA reads TGTGCCAGCAGCTTATTCAGGGATTCACCCCTCCACTTT. It yields the protein CASSLFRDSPLHF.

This clonotype was detected ten times or more. This chain links TRBV4-3 with TRBJ1-2; 7 bases fit TRBD1. J was trimmed by 8 bases and V by 5 bases; bases with no gene match: 11. CDR3 length equals 14 residues. Germline V lookup: CDR1 LGHNA, CDR2 YSLEER. CDR3 residues: CASSSQQGPGGYTF. The CDR3 coding sequence is TGCGCCAGCAGCTCTCAACAGGGGCCGGGAGGCTACACCTTC.

The sample holds many counts of this clonotype. CDR3 nucleotide sequence: TGCAGTGCTAGAGATCCTAGCGGAATTGCCTACAATGAGCAGTTCTTC. This translates into CSARDPSGIAYNEQFF. V usage is TRBV20-1 and J usage is TRBJ2-1; 7 bases match TRBD2. Germline assignment: CDR1 DFQATT and CDR2 SNEGSKA (reference sequence). After removal of 0 bases from V and 2 bases from J, the junction contained 7 bases not matched to a gene. The CDR3 totals 16 residues.

This chain uses TRBV28 with TRBJ2-1; tentative D call: TRBD2 (6 bases). The V gene's germline CDR1 is MDHEN and CDR2 SYDVKM. The CDR3 spans 15 residues. V lost 8 bases and J lost 0, with 14 bases in between. The DNA for the CDR3 is TGTGCCAGCGGTCGTGGACTACTCTCCTACAATGAGCAGTTCTTC. Translating gives CASGRGLLSYNEQFF. The variable domain in full, completed from reference TRBV28 and TRBJ2-1, reads DVKVTQSSRYLVKRTGEKVFLECVQDMDHENMFWYRQDPGLGLRLIYFSYDVKMKEKGDIPEGYSVSREKKERFSLILESASTNQTSMYLCASGRGLLSYNEQFFGPGTRLTVL.

This clonotype appeared many times. V is TRBV20-1 and J is TRBJ2-5; no clear D. From germline, CDR1 is DFQATT and CDR2 SNEGSKA (reference sequence). This CDR3 spans 14 amino acids. Trimming took 1 base from V and 4 from J, leaving 13 bases between them. The CDR3 spells CSARGPVVLETQYF. The CDR3 DNA reads TGCAGTGCTAGAGGCCCTGTGGTTTTAGAGACCCAGTACTTC.

This clonotype occurred many times. The CDR3 DNA reads as TGTGCCAGCAGTTTAGATTGGCGGGGGCTTTACAATGAGCAGTTCTTC. Translating it yields CASSLDWRGLYNEQFF. This chain links TRBV27 with TRBJ2-1; TRBD2 is a possible D gene (7 bases). Germline lookup yields CDR1 MNHEY and CDR2 SMNVEV (reference sequence). The CDR3 is made up of 16 amino acids. V was clipped by 2 bases and J by 4 bases, with 15 bases between them.

This clonotype has at least ten counts. This chain links TRBV27 with TRBJ2-7; no clear D. Trimming took 8 bases from V and 2 from J, leaving 19 bases between them. CDR3 length equals 15 residues. CDR1 is MNHEY, CDR2 SMNVEV, per germline (reference sequence). In nucleotides, the CDR3 is TGTGCCAGCGCCAGGCGGCCTGGGATTGCCTACGAGCAGTACTTC. Translation: CASARRPGIAYEQYF.

The sample holds many counts of this clonotype. The rearrangement uses TRBV12-3 or TRBV12-4 and TRBJ1-1; no clear D gene. This CDR3 is 12 amino acids long. V was clipped by 3 bases and J by 9 bases, with 11 bases between them. Here the CDR3 reads CASSFTGSKAFF. The DNA of the CDR3 is TGTGCCAGCAGTTTTACGGGGTCCAAAGCTTTCTTT.

A few counts support this clonotype. V and J are TRBV4-3 and TRBJ2-7; tentative D call: TRBD2 (7 bases). The ends were cut back, 3 bases at V and 6 bases at J, with 12 bases in the middle. This CDR3 spans 13 amino acids. Germline V gene sequence: CDR1 LGHNA, CDR2 YSLEER. CDR3 in amino acids: CASSQGGRGEQYF. CDR3 bases: TGCGCCAGCAGCCAGGGGGGGCGGGGCGAGCAGTACTTC.

This clonotype was recorded at least ten times. J is TRBJ1-3 and V is TRBV12-3 or TRBV12-4, with D perhaps matching TRBD1 (5 bases). This CDR3 comprises 15 residues. Trimming cost V 2 bases and J 2 bases, with 10 bases left between them. CDR3 region: CASSLTGGAGNTIYF. The CDR3 bases are TGTGCCAGCAGTTTAACAGGCGGGGCTGGAAACACCATATATTTT.

This clonotype was counted many times. The V call is TRBV7-2, the J call TRBJ1-6; D not resolved. Germline V gene sequence: CDR1 SGHTA, CDR2 FQGNSA. V dropped 5 bases and J dropped 7 bases, with 6 bases sitting between them. CDR3 length equals 12 residues. CDR3 loop: CASSPPNSPLHF. For the CDR3, the DNA is TGTGCCAGCAGCCCCCCAAATTCACCCCTCCACTTT.

This clonotype was seen a few times. The J gene is TRBJ1-4, the V gene TRBV7-8; the match to TRBD1 covers 8 bases. V dropped 5 bases and J dropped 4; count of bases not matched to a gene: 6. Germline V gene data show CDR1 as SGHVS and CDR2 as FQNEAQ. The CDR3 runs to 15 residues. The CDR3 here is CASSRTGSYNEKLFF. The CDR3 nucleotides are TGTGCCAGCAGCCGGACAGGGTCTTATAATGAAAAACTGTTTTTT.

The table lists this clonotype with many counts. CDR3 region: CASSYVREPSGANVLTF. The CDR3 DNA reads TGTGCCAGCAGTTACGTCAGGGAACCCTCTGGGGCCAACGTCCTGACTTTC. The chain uses TRBV6-5 and TRBJ2-6, with D possibly matching TRBD1 (5 bases). V was pared by 2 bases and J by 0 bases, with 11 bases between. This CDR3 comprises 17 residues. Germline V gene lookup returns CDR1 MNHEY and CDR2 SVGAGI.

This clonotype showed up many times. The chain has TRBV6-5 and TRBJ1-1; D is ambiguous. Trimming removed 4 bases from V and 6 bases from J, with 15 bases in between. Looked up from germline, CDR1 is MNHEY and CDR2 is SVGAGI. The CDR3 is made up of 14 amino acids. The CDR3 region has the DNA TGTGCCAGCAGTTCCCTTGCGGTTGGCGCTGAAGCTTTCTTT. It yields the protein CASSSLAVGAEAFF.

This clonotype has ten or more counts. V is TRBV7-2 and J is TRBJ2-7; 8 nucleotides align to TRBD2. CDR3 length: 15 amino acids. Germline V CDR1 and CDR2: SGHTA, FQGNSA. Trimming at V came to 5 bases and at J to 1 base, leaving 7 bases not matched to a gene. The CDR3 coding sequence is TGTGCCAGCAGCACCCGAGCGGGGGATTCCTACGAGCAGTACTTC. Its translation: CASSTRAGDSYEQYF.

This clonotype was detected many times. The CDR3, as DNA: TGCAGTGCTAGGTCTGGAAACAATGAGCAGTTCTTC. Translated: CSARSGNNEQFF. This chain links TRBV20-1 with TRBJ2-1; D unresolved. Germline V gene data show CDR1 as DFQATT and CDR2 as SNEGSKA (reference sequence). V lost 3 bases and J lost 5, with 8 bases in between. This CDR3 region has 12 residues.

At least ten counts were recorded for this clonotype. This sequence joins TRBV18 and TRBJ2-7; D may be TRBD2 (6 bases). Looked up from germline, CDR1 is KGHSH and CDR2 is LQKENI. V was pared by 2 bases and J by 5 bases, with 10 bases between. The length of the CDR3 is 13 residues. CDR3 residues: CASSPNQRDEQYF. The CDR3 bases are TGTGCCAGCTCACCAAACCAGCGGGACGAGCAGTACTTC.

The rearrangement links TRBV7-9 to TRBJ2-5, with D unresolved. Germline-derived CDR1 and CDR2 are SEHNR and FQNEAQ (reference sequence). The CDR3 is 14 amino acids. V dropped 6 bases and J dropped 5 bases, with 16 bases sitting between them. The DNA of the CDR3 is TGTGCCAGCAGGCCTTGGACCATGGGGGAGACCCAGTACTTC. It codes for CASRPWTMGETQYF.

At least ten counts were recorded for this clonotype. This sequence joins TRBV9 and TRBJ2-5; 7 bases are a match to TRBD2. Germline CDR1 and CDR2: SGDLS and YYNGEE. The junction had 10 bases not matched to a gene; V was cut back by 3 bases and J by 5 bases. This CDR3 has 15 residues. The CDR3 bases are TGTGCCAGCAGCGAAAAGAGCGGGACCCATGAGACCCAGTACTTC. Amino acids: CASSEKSGTHETQYF.

The V gene is TRBV7-2, the J gene TRBJ1-5; possibly TRBD1 for D (5 bases). This CDR3 contains 17 residues. V lost 10 bases and J 2 bases, leaving 24 bases between the germline ends. Germline CDR1 and CDR2: SGHTA and FQGNSA. The CDR3 bases are TGTGCCATCTCGGGGCACTTGGGAGTACGAGGCAATCAGCCCCAGCATTTT. Its translation is CAISGHLGVRGNQPQHF.

J is TRBJ1-2 and V is TRBV5-6; D is ambiguous. CDR3 length equals 14 residues. V was shortened by 4 bases and J by 7 bases, with 17 bases between the two germline ends. From germline, CDR1 is SGHDT and CDR2 YYEEEE. The CDR3 DNA follows: TGTGCCAGCAGCGATGCCGGGAGTATCGGTGGCTACACCTTC. Amino acids: CASSDAGSIGGYTF.

This clonotype was found many times. The chain has TRBV7-8 and TRBJ2-7; 15 nucleotides match TRBD2. Germline trimming cut 5 bases from V and 6 bases from J; bases unmatched to any gene: 8. Germline CDR1 and CDR2: SGHVS and FQNEAQ. The CDR3 runs to 16 residues. The DNA of the CDR3 is TGTGCCAGCAGCACGGGACTAGCGGGAGGTCGGGGCGAGCAGTACTTC. Translating gives CASSTGLAGGRGEQYF.

This clonotype was recorded at least ten times. The chain employs TRBV20-1 and TRBJ2-5; 7 bases line up with TRBD2. CDR1 is DFQATT, CDR2 SNEGSKA, per germline (reference sequence). CDR3 size: 14 residues. The V gene end was trimmed by 1 base and the J gene end by 4 bases; junction bases not matched to a gene: 6. CDR3 bases: TGCAGTGCTAGAGTGGTCGGGGGGTTAGAGACCCAGTACTTC. It yields the protein CSARVVGGLETQYF.

Remarks on this clonotype: This sequence may be a read error, since a much larger clone differs from it by one base. The chain recombines TRBV7-9 with TRBJ2-5; 7 bases align to TRBD2. Trimming took 5 bases from V and 5 from J; bases not matched to a gene: 8. The CDR3 loop spans 14 amino acids. The germline gives CDR1 SEHNR, CDR2 FQNEAQ (reference sequence). The CDR3 loop reads CASSIVLGGETQYF. CDR3 DNA sequence: TGTGCCAGCAGCATAGTATTGGGGGGGGAGACCCAGTACTTC.

Ten or more counts support this clonotype. The rearrangement links TRBV5-4 to TRBJ2-7; no clear D gene. Trimming shortened V by 0 bases and J by 2 bases, and 12 bases separated the two germline ends. The germline V gene encodes CDR1 SGHNT and CDR2 YYREEE (reference sequence). This CDR3 spans 15 amino acids. The CDR3 sequence: CASSLEGSSAYEQYF. The CDR3, as DNA: TGTGCCAGCAGCTTGGAAGGCAGCTCCGCCTACGAGCAGTACTTC.

Ten or more counts support this clonotype. This chain joins TRBV29-1 and TRBJ1-5; D unresolved. The CDR3 runs to 12 residues. Germline assignment: CDR1 SQVTM and CDR2 ANQGSEA. V was trimmed by 4 bases and J by 1 base, leaving 5 bases between them. The CDR3 DNA is TGCAGCGTTGGGGTAAGCAATCAGCCCCAGCATTTT. Translated: CSVGVSNQPQHF. Looking up the rest from reference TRBV29-1 and TRBJ1-5 gives the full variable domain: SAVISQKPSRDICQRGTSLTIQCQVDSQVTMMFWYRQQPGQSLTLIATANQGSEATYESGFVIDKFPISRPNLTFSTLTVSNMSPEDSSIYLCSVGVSNQPQHFGDGTRLSIL.

This clonotype has ten or more counts. This chain connects TRBV24-1 to TRBJ2-7, with no clear D. The V gene lost 2 bases and the J gene lost 2 bases, with 3 bases spanning the gap. Looked up from germline, CDR1 is KGHDR and CDR2 is SFDVKD. The CDR3 totals 12 residues. CDR3 protein: CATSDSPYEQYF. The CDR3 DNA sequence: TGTGCCACCAGTGATTCCCCCTACGAGCAGTACTTC.